The clone carrying this T cell receptor beta chain came up a few times. Its target is unknown. This sample is drawn from a study of blood T cells in healthy people across ages. Study-level results: A roughly linear fall in TCR beta diversity per million T cells was seen with increasing age.

This CDR3 is built from 12 residues. The germline gives CDR1 SQVTM, CDR2 ANQGSEA. The ends were cut back, 7 bases at V and 6 bases at J, with 16 bases in the middle. Researchers collected 7.5 to 10 milliliters of peripheral blood from every single donor. Per sample, extraction of total RNA gave at least 5.5 micrograms in every case. The use of a sample-barcoded 5' primer and a J-beta primer mix characterized a second PCR of roughly 6 to 11 cycles. Every cDNA was tagged by a template-switch adaptor with 12 random nucleotides. Each CDR3 protein gets one entry after TCRdb re-called the 5' RACE reads with MiXCR. The sample includes 550,000 to 750,000 distinct CDR3 sequences, around 21% of them seen just once.

This TCR came from a man aged 70-80 years in good health. Sample: blood. This sequence joins TRBV29-1 and TRBJ2-7; tentative D call: TRBD1 (6 bases). The CDR3 spells CSAEQGYGEQYF. The CDR3 DNA is TGCAGCGCCGAACAGGGTTATGGCGAGCAGTACTTC.